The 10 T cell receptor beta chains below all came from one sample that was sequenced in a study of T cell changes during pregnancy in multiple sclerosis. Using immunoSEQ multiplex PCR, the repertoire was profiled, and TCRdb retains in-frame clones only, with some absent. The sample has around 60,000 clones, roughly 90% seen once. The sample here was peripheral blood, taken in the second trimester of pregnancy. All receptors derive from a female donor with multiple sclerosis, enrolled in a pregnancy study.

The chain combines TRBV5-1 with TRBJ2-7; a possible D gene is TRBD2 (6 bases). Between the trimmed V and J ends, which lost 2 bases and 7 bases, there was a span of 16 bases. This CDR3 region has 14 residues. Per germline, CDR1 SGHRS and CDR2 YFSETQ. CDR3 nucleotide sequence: TGCGCCAGCAGCTTTGGAGGGGCCTGGGGTGAGCAGTACTTC. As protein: CASSFGGAWGEQYF.

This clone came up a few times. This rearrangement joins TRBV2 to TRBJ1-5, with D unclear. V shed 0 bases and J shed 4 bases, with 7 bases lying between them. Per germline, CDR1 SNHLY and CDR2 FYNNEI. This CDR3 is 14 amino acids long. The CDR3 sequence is CASSEAIANQPQHF. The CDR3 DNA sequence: TGTGCCAGCAGTGAAGCAATCGCGAATCAGCCCCAGCATTTT.

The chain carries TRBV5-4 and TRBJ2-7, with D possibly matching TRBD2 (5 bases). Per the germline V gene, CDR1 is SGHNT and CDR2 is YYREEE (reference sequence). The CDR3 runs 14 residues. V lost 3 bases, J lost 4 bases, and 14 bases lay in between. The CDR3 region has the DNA TGTGCCAGCAGCTCGCCCGGGGAAGGGTACGAGCAGTACTTC. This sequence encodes CASSSPGEGYEQYF.

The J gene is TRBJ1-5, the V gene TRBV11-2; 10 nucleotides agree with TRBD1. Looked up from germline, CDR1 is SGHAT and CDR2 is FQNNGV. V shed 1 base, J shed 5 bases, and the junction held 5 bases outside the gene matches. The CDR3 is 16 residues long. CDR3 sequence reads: CASSLGTGGNYQPQHF. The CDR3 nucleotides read TGTGCCAGCAGCTTAGGGACAGGGGGGAACTATCAGCCCCAGCATTTT.

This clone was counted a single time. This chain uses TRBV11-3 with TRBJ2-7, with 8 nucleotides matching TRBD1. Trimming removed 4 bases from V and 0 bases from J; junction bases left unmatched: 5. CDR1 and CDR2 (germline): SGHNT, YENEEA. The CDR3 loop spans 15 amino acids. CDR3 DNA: TGTGCCAGCAGCTCCGGACAGGGCAGCTCCTACGAGCAGTACTTC. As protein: CASSSGQGSSYEQYF. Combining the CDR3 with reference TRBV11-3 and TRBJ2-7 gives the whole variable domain EAGVVQSPRYKIIEKKQPVAFWCNPISGHNTLYWYLQNLGQGPELLIRYENEEAVDDSQLPKDRFSAERLKGVDSTLKIQPAELGDSAVYLCASSSGQGSSYEQYFGPGTRLTVT.

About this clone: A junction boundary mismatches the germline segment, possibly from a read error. The DNA of the CDR3 is TGTGCCAGCAGCTTAAGTCCGACAGGGGGGTTCATTAACGACTTC. Its translation: CASSLSPTGGFINDF. This sequence joins TRBV7-2 and TRBJ2-5; 9 bases are shared with TRBD1. The CDR3 contains 15 residues. Germline V gene lookup returns CDR1 SGHTA and CDR2 FQGNSA.

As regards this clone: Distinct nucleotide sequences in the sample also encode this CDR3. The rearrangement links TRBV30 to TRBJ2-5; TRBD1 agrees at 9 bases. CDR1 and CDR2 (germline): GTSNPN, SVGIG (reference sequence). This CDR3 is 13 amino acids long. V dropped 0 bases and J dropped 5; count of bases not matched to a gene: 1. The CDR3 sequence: CAWSVQGAETQYF. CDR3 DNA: TGTGCCTGGAGTGTACAGGGGGCGGAGACCCAGTACTTC.

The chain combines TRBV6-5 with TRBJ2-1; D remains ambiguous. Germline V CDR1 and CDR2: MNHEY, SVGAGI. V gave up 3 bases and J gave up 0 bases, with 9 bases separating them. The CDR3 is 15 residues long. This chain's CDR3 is CASSYGPSSYNEQFF. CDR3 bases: TGTGCCAGCAGTTATGGCCCCAGCTCCTACAATGAGCAGTTCTTC.

In DNA, the CDR3 is TGCGCCAGCAGCCTAAGTGGGGCTAGCGGGACGAAAGAGACCCAGTACTTC. Its translation: CASSLSGASGTKETQYF. J is TRBJ2-5 and V is TRBV5-1; 9 nucleotides line up with TRBD2. Germline V gives CDR1 SGHRS, CDR2 YFSETQ. V lost 4 bases and J lost 3; bases outside the gene matches: 13. The length of the CDR3 is 17 residues. Filled out from reference TRBV5-1 and TRBJ2-5, the complete variable domain reads KAGVTQTPRYLIKTRGQQVTLSCSPISGHRSVSWYQQTPGQGLQFLFEYFSETQRNKGNFPGRFSGRQFSNSRSEMNVSTLELGDSALYLCASSLSGASGTKETQYFGPGTRLLVL.

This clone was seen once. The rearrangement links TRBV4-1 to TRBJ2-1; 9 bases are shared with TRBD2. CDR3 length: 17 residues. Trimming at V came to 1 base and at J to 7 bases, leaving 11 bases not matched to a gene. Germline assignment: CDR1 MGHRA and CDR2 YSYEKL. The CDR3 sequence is CASSQVDGREGSNEQFF. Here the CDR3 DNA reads TGCGCCAGCAGCCAAGTTGATGGGCGGGAGGGTAGTAATGAGCAGTTCTTC.